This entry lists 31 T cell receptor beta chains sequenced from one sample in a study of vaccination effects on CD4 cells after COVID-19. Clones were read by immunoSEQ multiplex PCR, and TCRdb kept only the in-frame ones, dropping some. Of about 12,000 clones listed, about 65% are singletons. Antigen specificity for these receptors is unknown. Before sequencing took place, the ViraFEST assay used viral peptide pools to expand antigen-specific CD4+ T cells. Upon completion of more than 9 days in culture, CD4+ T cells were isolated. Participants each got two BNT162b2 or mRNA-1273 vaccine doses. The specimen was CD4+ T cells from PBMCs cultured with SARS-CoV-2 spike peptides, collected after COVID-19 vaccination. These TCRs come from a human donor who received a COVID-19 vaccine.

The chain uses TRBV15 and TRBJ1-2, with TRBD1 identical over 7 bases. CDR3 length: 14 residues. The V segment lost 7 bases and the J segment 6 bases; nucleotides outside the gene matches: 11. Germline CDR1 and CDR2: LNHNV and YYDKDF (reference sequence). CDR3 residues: CATTQGGRGDGYTF. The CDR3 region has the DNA TGTGCCACCACTCAAGGGGGCAGGGGAGATGGCTACACCTTC.

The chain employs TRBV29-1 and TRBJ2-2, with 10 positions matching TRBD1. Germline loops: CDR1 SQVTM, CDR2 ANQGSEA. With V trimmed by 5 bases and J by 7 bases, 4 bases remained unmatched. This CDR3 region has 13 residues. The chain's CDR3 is CSVRTGGSGELFF. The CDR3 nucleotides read TGCAGCGTTCGGACAGGGGGGAGCGGGGAGCTGTTTTTT.

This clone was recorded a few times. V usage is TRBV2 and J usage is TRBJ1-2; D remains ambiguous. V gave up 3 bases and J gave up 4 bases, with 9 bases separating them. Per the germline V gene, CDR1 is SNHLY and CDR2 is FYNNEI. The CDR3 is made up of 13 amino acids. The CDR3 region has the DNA TGTGCCAGCAGTGAGGAGAAAGGCTATGGCTACACCTTC. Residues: CASSEEKGYGYTF.

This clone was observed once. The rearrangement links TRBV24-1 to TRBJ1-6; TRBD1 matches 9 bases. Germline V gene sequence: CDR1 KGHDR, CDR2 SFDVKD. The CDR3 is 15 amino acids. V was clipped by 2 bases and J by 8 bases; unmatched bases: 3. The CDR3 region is CATSDWDRVDSPLHF. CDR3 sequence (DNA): TGTGCCACCAGTGATTGGGACAGGGTGGATTCACCCCTCCACTTT.

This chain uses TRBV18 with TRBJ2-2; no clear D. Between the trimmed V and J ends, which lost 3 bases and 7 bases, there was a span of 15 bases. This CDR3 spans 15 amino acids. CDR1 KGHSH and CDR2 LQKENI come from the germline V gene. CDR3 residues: CASSPSGAIGGELFF. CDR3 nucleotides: TGTGCCAGCTCACCCTCCGGTGCCATAGGCGGGGAGCTGTTTTTT.

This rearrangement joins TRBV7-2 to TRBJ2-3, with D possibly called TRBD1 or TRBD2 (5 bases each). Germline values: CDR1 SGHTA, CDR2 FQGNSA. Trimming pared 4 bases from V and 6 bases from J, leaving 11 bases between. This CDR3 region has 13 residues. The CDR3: CASSSRDGDTQYF. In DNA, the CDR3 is TGTGCCAGCAGCTCAAGGGACGGGGATACGCAGTATTTT.

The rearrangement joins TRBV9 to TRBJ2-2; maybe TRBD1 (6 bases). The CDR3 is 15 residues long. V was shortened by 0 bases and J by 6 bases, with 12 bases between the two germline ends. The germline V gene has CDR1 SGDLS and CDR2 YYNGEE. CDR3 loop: CASSVAGQRPGELFF. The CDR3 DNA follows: TGTGCCAGCAGCGTAGCCGGACAGAGACCCGGGGAGCTGTTTTTT.

CDR3 protein: CASSPQGSYEQYF. CDR3 coding DNA: TGTGCCAGCAGCCCACAGGGCTCCTACGAGCAGTACTTC. The chain recombines TRBV6-5 with TRBJ2-7, with a possible D match to TRBD1 (6 bases). Germline V gene lookup returns CDR1 MNHEY and CDR2 SVGAGI. With 6 bases removed from V and 0 bases from J, the gap between germline ends came to 9 bases. The CDR3 is 13 residues long.

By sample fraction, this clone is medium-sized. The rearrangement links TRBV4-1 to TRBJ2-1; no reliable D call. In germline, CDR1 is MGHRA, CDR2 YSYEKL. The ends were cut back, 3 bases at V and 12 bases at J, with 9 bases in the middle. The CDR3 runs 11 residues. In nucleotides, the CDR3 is TGCGCCAGCAGCCACACAAGTCCGCAGTTCTTC. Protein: CASSHTSPQFF.

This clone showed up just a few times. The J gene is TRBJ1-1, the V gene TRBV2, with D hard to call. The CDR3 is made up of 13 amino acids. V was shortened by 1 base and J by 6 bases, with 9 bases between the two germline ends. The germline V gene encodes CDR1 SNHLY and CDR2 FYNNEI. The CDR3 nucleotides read TGTGCCAGCAGTGAAGAGAAGGACGCTGAAGCTTTCTTT. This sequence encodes CASSEEKDAEAFF.

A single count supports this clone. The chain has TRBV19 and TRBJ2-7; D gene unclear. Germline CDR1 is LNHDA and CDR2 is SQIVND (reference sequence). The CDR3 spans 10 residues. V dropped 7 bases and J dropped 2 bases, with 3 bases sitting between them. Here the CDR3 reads CASTTYEQYF. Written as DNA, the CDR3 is TGTGCCAGTACCACCTACGAGCAGTACTTC.

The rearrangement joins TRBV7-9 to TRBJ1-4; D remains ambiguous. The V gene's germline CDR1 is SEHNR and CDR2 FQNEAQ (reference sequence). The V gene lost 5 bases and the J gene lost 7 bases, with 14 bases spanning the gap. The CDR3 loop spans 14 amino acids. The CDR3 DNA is TGTGCCAGCAGCCGCGGGCCCGAGGGTGAAAAACTGTTTTTT. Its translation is CASSRGPEGEKLFF.

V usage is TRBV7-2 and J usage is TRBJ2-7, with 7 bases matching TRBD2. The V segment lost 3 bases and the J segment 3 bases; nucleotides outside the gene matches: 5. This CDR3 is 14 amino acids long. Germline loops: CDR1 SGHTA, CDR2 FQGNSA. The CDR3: CASSLGGGNYEQYF. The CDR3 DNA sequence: TGTGCCAGCAGCTTGGGCGGGGGAAACTACGAGCAGTACTTC.

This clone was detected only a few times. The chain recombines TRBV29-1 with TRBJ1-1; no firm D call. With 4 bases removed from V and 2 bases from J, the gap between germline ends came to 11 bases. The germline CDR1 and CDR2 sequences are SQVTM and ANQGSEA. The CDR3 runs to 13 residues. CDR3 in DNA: TGCAGCGTTGGGTCTTTAATCAACACTGAAGCTTTCTTT. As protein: CSVGSLINTEAFF.

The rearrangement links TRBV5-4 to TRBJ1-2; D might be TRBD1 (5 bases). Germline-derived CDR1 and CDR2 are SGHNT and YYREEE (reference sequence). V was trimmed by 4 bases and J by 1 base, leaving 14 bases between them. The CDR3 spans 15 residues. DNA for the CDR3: TGTGCCAGCAGCCCCGACAGTATCTTTAACTATGGCTACACCTTC. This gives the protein CASSPDSIFNYGYTF.

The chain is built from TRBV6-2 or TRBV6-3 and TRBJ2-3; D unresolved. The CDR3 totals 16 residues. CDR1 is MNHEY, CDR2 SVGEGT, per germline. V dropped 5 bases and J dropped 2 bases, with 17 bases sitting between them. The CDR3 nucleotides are TGTGCCAGCAGTAAAGGGCCAGAAAGGGCCACAGATACGCAGTATTTT. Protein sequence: CASSKGPERATDTQYF.

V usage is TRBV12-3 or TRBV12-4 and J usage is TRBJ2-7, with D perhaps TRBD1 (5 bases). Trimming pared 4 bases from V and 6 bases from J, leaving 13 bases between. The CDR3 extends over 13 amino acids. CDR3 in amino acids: CASSSAQGIEQYF. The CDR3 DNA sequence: TGTGCCAGCAGTTCAGCTCAGGGTATCGAGCAGTACTTC.

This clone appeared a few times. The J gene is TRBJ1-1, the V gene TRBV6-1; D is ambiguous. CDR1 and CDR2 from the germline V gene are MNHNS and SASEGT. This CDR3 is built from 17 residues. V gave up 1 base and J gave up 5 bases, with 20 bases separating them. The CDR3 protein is CASSEGAGKTLNTEAFF. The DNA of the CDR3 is TGTGCCAGCAGTGAAGGGGCGGGAAAAACACTTAATACTGAAGCTTTCTTT.

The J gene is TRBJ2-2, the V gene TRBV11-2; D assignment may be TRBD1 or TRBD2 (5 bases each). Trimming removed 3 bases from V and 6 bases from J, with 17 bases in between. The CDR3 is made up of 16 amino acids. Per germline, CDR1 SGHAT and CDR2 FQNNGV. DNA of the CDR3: TGTGCCAGCAGCTTCCCGGGGACCAGAGGATCCGGGGAGCTGTTTTTT. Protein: CASSFPGTRGSGELFF.

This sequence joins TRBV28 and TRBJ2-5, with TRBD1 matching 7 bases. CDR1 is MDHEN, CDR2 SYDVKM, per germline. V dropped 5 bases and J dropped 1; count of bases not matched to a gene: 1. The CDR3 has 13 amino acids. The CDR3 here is CASSRQGQETQYF. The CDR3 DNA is TGTGCCAGCAGTAGACAGGGCCAAGAGACCCAGTACTTC.

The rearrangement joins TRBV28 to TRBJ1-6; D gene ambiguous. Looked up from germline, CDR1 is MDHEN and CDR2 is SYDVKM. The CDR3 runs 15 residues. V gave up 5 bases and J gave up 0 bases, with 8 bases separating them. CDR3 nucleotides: TGTGCCAGCAGTGGCGCCAGCTCCTATAATTCACCCCTCCACTTT. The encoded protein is CASSGASSYNSPLHF.

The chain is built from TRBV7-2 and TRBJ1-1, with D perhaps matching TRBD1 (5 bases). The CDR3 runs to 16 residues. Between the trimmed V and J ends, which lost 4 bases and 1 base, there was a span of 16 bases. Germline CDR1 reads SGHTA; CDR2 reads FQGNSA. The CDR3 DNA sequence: TGTGCCAGCAGCTCAATCTCATACGGGGGGAACACTGAAGCTTTCTTT. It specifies CASSSISYGGNTEAFF.

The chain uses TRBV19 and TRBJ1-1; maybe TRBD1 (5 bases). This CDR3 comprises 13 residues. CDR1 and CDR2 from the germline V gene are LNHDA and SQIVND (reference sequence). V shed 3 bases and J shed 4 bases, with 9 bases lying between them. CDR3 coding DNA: TGTGCCAGTAGTATCAAGGGGACCACTGAAGCTTTCTTT. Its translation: CASSIKGTTEAFF. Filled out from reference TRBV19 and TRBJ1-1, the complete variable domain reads DGGITQSPKYLFRKEGQNVTLSCEQNLNHDAMYWYRQDPGQGLRLIYYSQIVNDFQKGDIAEGYSVSREKKESFPLTVTSAQKNPTAFYLCASSIKGTTEAFFGQGTRLTVV.

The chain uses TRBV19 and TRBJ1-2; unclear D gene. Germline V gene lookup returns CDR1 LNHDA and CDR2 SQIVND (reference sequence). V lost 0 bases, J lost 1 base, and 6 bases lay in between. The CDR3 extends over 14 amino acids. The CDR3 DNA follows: TGTGCCAGTAGTATAGAAGGATTTAACTATGGCTACACCTTC. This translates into CASSIEGFNYGYTF.

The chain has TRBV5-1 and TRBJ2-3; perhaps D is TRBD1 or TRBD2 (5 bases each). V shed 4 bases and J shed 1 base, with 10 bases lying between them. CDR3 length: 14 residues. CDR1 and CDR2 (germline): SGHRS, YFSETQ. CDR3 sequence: CASSQGTGTDTQYF. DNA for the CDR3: TGCGCCAGCAGCCAAGGGACGGGCACAGATACGCAGTATTTT.

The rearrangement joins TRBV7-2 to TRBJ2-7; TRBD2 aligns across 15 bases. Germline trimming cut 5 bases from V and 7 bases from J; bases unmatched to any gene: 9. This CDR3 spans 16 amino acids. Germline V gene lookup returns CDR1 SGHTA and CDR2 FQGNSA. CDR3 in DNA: TGTGCCAGCAGCGCCCCGGGACTAGCGGGGGGTTATGAGCAGTACTTC. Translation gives CASSAPGLAGGYEQYF.

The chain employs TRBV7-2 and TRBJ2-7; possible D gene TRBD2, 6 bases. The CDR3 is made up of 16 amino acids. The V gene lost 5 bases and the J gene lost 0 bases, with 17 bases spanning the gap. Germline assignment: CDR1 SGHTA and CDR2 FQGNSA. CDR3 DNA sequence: TGTGCCAGCAGCCAGAGATCGGGGGACCCCTCCTACGAGCAGTACTTC. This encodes CASSQRSGDPSYEQYF.

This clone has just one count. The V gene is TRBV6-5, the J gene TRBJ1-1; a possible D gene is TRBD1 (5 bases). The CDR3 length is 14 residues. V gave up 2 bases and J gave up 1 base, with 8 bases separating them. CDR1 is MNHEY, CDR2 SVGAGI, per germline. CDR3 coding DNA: TGTGCCAGCAGTTACCCAGGGACGAACACTGAAGCTTTCTTT. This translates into CASSYPGTNTEAFF.

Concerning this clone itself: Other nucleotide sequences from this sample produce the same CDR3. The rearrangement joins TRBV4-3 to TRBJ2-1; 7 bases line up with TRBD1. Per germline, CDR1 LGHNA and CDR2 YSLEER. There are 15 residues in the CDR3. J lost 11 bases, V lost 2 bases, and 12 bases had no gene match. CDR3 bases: TGCGCCAGCAGCCAAACACCGGACAGGTCTCAAAAGCAGTTCTTC. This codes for CASSQTPDRSQKQFF.

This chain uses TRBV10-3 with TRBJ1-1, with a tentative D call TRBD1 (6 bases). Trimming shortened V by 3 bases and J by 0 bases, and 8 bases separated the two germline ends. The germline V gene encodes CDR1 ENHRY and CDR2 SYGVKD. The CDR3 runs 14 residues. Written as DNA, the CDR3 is TGTGCCATCAGTGAAGGACAGATGAACACTGAAGCTTTCTTT. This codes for CAISEGQMNTEAFF.

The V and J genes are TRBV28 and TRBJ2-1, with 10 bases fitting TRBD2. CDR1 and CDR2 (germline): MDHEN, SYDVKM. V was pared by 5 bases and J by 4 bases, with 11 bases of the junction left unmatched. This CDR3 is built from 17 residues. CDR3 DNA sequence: TGTGCCAGCAGTCCGCAACAAGCGGGAGGGAGATACAATGAGCAGTTCTTC. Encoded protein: CASSPQQAGGRYNEQFF.